This T cell receptor beta chain was sequenced for a study of cytomegalovirus exposure and HLA in healthy donors. Overall study findings and caveats: One later analysis reportedly identified an Asian-associated ancestry cluster that showed fewer N-insertions than the approximately 710-donor mean. The study listed some 160 cytomegalovirus-associated TCR beta chains.

With 60 Vbeta and 13 Jbeta primers, the PCR was carried out. Using immunoSEQ multiplex PCR, the repertoire was profiled, and TCRdb retains in-frame clones only, with some absent. The sample carries around 130,000 clones, 70% to 85% recorded once. This clone occurred a few times. Its antigen is not known. The CDR3 runs 16 residues. Germline lookup yields CDR1 GTSNPN and CDR2 SVGIG (reference sequence). Trimming cost V 0 bases and J 1 base; bases outside gene matches: 6. Sequencing was performed on PBMCs. The V and J genes are TRBV30 and TRBJ1-3, with 7 bases aligning to TRBD1. The source is a boy younger than 10 in good health and CMV-seronegative. CDR3 in DNA: TGTGCCTGGAGTGTACACGGCAGGGGGTCTGGAAACACCATATATTTT. The encoded protein is CAWSVHGRGSGNTIYF.